This T cell receptor (beta chain) was identified during a study of T cell responses to AZD1222 COVID-19 vaccine. Points from the study as a whole: Every sample of the repertoires postdated the peak T cell response.

Sequenced by immunoSEQ multiplex PCR; TCRdb stores in-frame clones only, minus some. The sample shows 250,000 or so clones, approximately 93% of them seen only once. The CDR3 extends over 13 amino acids. Germline V lookup: CDR1 SNHLY, CDR2 FYNNEI. Trimming removed 4 bases at V and 4 bases at J, with 10 bases between. The table lists this clone with a few counts. The antigen is undetermined. The material was peripheral blood, obtained on day 0 of AZD1222 vaccination. The rearrangement links TRBV2 to TRBJ1-2; D is possibly TRBD1 (6 bases). This TCR was sampled from an adult in good health. CDR3 sequence (DNA): TGTGCCAGCAGTGTAGGGGGGACCTATGGCTACACCTTC. It specifies CASSVGGTYGYTF.